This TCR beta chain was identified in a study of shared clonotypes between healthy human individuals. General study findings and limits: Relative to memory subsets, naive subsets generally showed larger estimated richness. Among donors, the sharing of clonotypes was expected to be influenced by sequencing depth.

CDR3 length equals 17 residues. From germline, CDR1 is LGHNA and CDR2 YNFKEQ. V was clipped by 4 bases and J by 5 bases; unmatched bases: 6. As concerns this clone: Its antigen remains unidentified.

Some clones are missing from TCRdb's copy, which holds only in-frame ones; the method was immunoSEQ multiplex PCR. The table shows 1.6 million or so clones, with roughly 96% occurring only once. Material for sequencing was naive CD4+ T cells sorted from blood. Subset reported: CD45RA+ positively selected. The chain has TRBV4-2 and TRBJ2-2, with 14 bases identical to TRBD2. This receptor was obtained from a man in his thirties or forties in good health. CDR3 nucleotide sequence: TGTGCCAGCAGCCGTCAGGGACTAGCGGGAGATACCGGGGAGCTGTTTTTT. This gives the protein CASSRQGLAGDTGELFF.